Listed here are 15 T cell receptor beta chains from one sample, sequenced in a study of Ad26.COV2.S vaccination and SARS-CoV-2 variants (dated by TCRdb to the early 2020s). Receptor libraries were prepared by the immunoSEQ multiplex PCR assay. TCRdb stores this immuneACCESS table with in-frame sequences only. Part of the clones is absent; in the studies checked, under half of the shortfall reflects unresolved V genes, and no reason is known for the rest. For this sample the table gives approximately 420,000 clones, of which approximately 86% were detected only once. Of the sample, under 4% falls within the top ten clones. Sample treatment or condition, as interpreted from the label and publication: about 20 received Ad26.COV2.S at low or high dose, single or two shots; roughly 5 received placebo; per-sample allocation not given. Repertoires of vaccine and placebo recipients were sequenced from samples taken on day 63 after the first injection.

This material consisted of peripheral blood, taken in a trial of Ad26.COV2.S vaccine versus placebo. These receptors all stem from a person aged 18-65 years who received the Ad26.COV2.S COVID-19 vaccine or a placebo.

The genes are TRBV12-3 or TRBV12-4 and TRBJ1-5, with D perhaps matching TRBD1 (5 bases). The CDR3 has 13 residues. Trimming pared 5 bases from V and 6 bases from J, leaving 11 bases between. Here the CDR3 reads CASSMLRGQPQHF. As DNA, the CDR3 is TGTGCCAGCAGTATGCTAAGGGGTCAGCCCCAGCATTTT.

This clone was recorded once. The CDR3 reads CASVDWTDTQYF. CDR3 bases: TGCGCCAGCGTCGACTGGACAGATACGCAGTATTTT. The chain couples TRBV5-1 to TRBJ2-3; the D is unclear. Germline V gives CDR1 SGHRS, CDR2 YFSETQ. The CDR3 runs 12 residues. Trimming shortened V by 7 bases and J by 3 bases, and 9 bases separated the two germline ends.

This clone was observed a single time. The J gene is TRBJ1-1, the V gene TRBV7-9; 12 bases map to TRBD1. V lost 5 bases to trimming and J lost 0 bases; unmatched junction nucleotides: 4. Germline CDR1 SEHNR, CDR2 FQNEAQ (reference sequence). This CDR3 has 16 amino acids. In DNA, the CDR3 is TGTGCCAGCAGCAAAGGGACAGGGGGCCTGAACACTGAAGCTTTCTTT. It yields the protein CASSKGTGGLNTEAFF.

The rearrangement uses TRBV5-5 and TRBJ1-3; 8 bases are a match to TRBD1. This CDR3 spans 17 amino acids. Trimming removed 4 bases from V and 4 bases from J; junction bases left unmatched: 13. Germline assignment: CDR1 SGHKS and CDR2 YYEKEE (reference sequence). CDR3 bases: TGTGCCAGCAGCGCGGTAGGACAGGGTCCGAGGGGAAACACCATATATTTT. Protein sequence: CASSAVGQGPRGNTIYF. The full variable domain, completed using reference TRBV5-5 and TRBJ1-3, is DAGVTQSPTHLIKTRGQQVTLRCSPISGHKSVSWYQQVLGQGPQFIFQYYEKEERGRGNFPDRFSARQFPNYSSELNVNALLLGDSALYLCASSAVGQGPRGNTIYFGEGSWLTVV.

The CDR3 loop reads CASSPKVDRPYEQYF. DNA for the CDR3: TGTGCCAGCAGCCCAAAGGTGGACAGGCCCTACGAGCAGTACTTC. The chain carries TRBV7-9 and TRBJ2-7; 7 bases line up with TRBD1. CDR1 and CDR2 from the germline V gene are SEHNR and FQNEAQ (reference sequence). The CDR3 totals 15 residues. With 5 bases clipped from V and 2 bases from J, the junction kept 9 bases outside the gene matches.

The genes are TRBV5-6 and TRBJ2-2; a possible D gene is TRBD2 (7 bases). Germline V gene data show CDR1 as SGHDT and CDR2 as YYEEEE. V lost 0 bases and J lost 7, with 16 bases in between. This CDR3 is 16 amino acids long. CDR3 bases: TGTGCCAGCAGCTTGGAACTGGGGGGGCCGGTCGGGGAGCTGTTTTTT. Its protein is CASSLELGGPVGELFF.

The chain links TRBV29-1 to TRBJ2-2, with 8 bases aligning to TRBD1. This CDR3 contains 15 residues. Unmatched junction bases numbered 12, after V lost 7 bases and J lost 5 bases. Germline values: CDR1 SQVTM, CDR2 ANQGSEA. The CDR3 nucleotides are TGCAGCGCGGGGACAGGTGGCCGGGTTACCGGGGAGCTGTTTTTT. Amino acids: CSAGTGGRVTGELFF.

The V gene is TRBV15, the J gene TRBJ1-2; 8 nucleotides match TRBD1. The CDR3 totals 18 residues. CDR1 LNHNV and CDR2 YYDKDF come from the germline V gene (reference sequence). With 5 bases clipped from V and 6 bases from J, the junction kept 20 bases outside the gene matches. Here the CDR3 reads CATSEKEGTGPSIDGYTF. The CDR3 DNA reads TGTGCCACCAGCGAAAAGGAGGGGACAGGTCCCTCTATTGATGGCTACACCTTC.

The chain is built from TRBV7-9 and TRBJ1-6; D not certain. Trimming removed 0 bases at V and 13 bases at J, with 7 bases between. This CDR3 has 12 residues. CDR1 is SEHNR, CDR2 FQNEAQ, per germline (reference sequence). The CDR3: CASSLALGPLHF. In nucleotides, the CDR3 is TGTGCCAGCAGCTTAGCGTTAGGGCCCCTCCACTTT.

The chain has TRBV5-1 and TRBJ2-1, with TRBD2 matching 11 bases. Trimming removed 4 bases from V and 2 bases from J; junction bases left unmatched: 2. In germline, CDR1 is SGHRS, CDR2 YFSETQ. This CDR3 spans 15 amino acids. The DNA of the CDR3 is TGCGCCAGCAGCAAACTAGCGGGGGCCTACAATGAGCAGTTCTTC. Translated, it gives CASSKLAGAYNEQFF.

J is TRBJ2-7 and V is TRBV11-1; 7 positions match TRBD2. CDR1 and CDR2 from the germline V gene are SGHAT and FQDESV (reference sequence). The CDR3 has 13 residues. Losses at the gene ends were 4 bases for V and 4 bases for J; bases not matched to a gene: 4. The CDR3 coding sequence is TGTGCCAGCAGCTGGCGGGGGAGTTACGAGCAGTACTTC. It specifies CASSWRGSYEQYF.

V gene TRBV3-1 (or the pseudogene TRBV3-2) combines with J gene TRBJ1-2; D remains unclear. This CDR3 has 15 amino acids. Per germline, CDR1 LGHDT and CDR2 YNNKEL (reference sequence). V gave up 2 bases and J gave up 4 bases, with 14 bases separating them. The CDR3 DNA reads as TGTGCCAGCAGCCAACGTACCGGCACCTCCTATGGCTACACCTTC. This sequence encodes CASSQRTGTSYGYTF.

The chain is built from TRBV27 and TRBJ2-2; 8 bases match TRBD2. Germline values: CDR1 MNHEY, CDR2 SMNVEV (reference sequence). The CDR3 sequence is 13 residues long. The V segment lost 8 bases and the J segment 4 bases; nucleotides outside the gene matches: 3. CDR3 DNA sequence: TGTGCCAGCGCGGGGGGAAGCACCGGGGAGCTGTTTTTT. Its translation is CASAGGSTGELFF.

This chain joins TRBV4-1 and TRBJ2-1; 7 bases line up with TRBD2. The V segment lost 0 bases and the J segment 14 bases; nucleotides outside the gene matches: 4. The length of the CDR3 is 12 residues. Germline assignment: CDR1 MGHRA and CDR2 YSYEKL. The CDR3 loop reads CASSQDGRDKFF. CDR3 DNA sequence: TGCGCCAGCAGCCAAGATGGGAGGGATAAGTTCTTC.

V usage is TRBV12-3 or TRBV12-4 and J usage is TRBJ1-1; 8 bases are shared with TRBD1. The CDR3 covers 11 residues. V was clipped by 6 bases and J by 10 bases; unmatched bases: 4. The CDR3 loop reads CASRDRVGAFF. The CDR3 nucleotides are TGTGCCAGCAGGGACAGGGTAGGAGCTTTCTTT.